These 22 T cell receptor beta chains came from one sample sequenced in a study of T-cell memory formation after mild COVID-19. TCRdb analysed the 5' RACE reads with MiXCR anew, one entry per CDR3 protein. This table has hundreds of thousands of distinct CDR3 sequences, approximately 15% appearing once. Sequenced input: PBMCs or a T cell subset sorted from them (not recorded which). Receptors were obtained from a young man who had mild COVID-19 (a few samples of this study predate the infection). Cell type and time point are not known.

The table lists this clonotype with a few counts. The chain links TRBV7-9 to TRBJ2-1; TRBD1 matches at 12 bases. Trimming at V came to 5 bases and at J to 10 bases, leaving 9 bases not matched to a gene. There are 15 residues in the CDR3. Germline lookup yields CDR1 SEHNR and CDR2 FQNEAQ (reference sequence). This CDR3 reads CASSHRDRGRYEQFF. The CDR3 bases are TGTGCCAGCAGCCACCGGGACAGGGGGCGTTACGAGCAGTTCTTC.

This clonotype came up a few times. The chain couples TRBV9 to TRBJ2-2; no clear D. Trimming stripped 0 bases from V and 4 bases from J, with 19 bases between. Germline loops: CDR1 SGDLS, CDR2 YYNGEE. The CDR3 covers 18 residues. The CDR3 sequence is CASSVGVPISGPTGELFF. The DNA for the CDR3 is TGTGCCAGCAGCGTAGGTGTCCCTATCTCTGGTCCCACCGGGGAGCTGTTTTTT.

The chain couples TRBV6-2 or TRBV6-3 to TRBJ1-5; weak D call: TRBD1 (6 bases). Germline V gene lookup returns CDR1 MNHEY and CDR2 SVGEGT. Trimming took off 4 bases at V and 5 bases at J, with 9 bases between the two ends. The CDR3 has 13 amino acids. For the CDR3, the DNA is TGTGCCAGCAGTTTCTCAGGGGATCAGCCCCAGCATTTT. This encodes CASSFSGDQPQHF.

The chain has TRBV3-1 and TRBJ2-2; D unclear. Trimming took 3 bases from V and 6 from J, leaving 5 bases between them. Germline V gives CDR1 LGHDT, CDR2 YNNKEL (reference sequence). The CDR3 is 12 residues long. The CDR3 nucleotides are TGTGCCAGCAGCCACCTACCCGGGGAGCTGTTTTTT. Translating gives CASSHLPGELFF.

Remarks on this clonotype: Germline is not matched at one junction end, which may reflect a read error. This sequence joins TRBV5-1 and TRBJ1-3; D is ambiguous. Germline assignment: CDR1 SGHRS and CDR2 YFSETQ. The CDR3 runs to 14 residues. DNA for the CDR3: TGCGCCAGCAGTTTGGGGTACTCTGGAAACACCATATATTTT. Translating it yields CASSLGYSGNTIYF.

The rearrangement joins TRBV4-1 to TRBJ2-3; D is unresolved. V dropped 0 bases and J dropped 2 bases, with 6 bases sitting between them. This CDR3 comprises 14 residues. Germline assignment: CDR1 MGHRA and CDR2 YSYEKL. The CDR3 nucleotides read TGCGCCAGCAGCCAAGAGTCGCCCACAGATACGCAGTATTTT. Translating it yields CASSQESPTDTQYF.

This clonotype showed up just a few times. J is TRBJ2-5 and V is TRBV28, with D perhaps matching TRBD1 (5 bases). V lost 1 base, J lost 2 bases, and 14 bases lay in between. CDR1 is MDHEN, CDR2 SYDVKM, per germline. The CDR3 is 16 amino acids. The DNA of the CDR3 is TGTGCCAGCAGTTTATTCGCAGGGTCAGTACAAGAGACCCAGTACTTC. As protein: CASSLFAGSVQETQYF.

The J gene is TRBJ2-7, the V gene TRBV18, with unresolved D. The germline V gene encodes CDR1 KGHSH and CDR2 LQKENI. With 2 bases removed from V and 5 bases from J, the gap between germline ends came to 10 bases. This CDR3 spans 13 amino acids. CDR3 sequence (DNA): TGTGCCAGCTCACCATCACTACAGCACGAGCAGTACGTC. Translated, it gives CASSPSLQHEQYV.

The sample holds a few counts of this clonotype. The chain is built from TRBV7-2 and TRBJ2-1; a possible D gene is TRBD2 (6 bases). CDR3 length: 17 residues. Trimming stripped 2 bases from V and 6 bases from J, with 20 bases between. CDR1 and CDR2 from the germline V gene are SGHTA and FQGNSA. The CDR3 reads CASSLRIRRVEGNEQFF. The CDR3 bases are TGTGCCAGCAGCTTAAGGATTCGGAGGGTTGAGGGCAATGAGCAGTTCTTC.

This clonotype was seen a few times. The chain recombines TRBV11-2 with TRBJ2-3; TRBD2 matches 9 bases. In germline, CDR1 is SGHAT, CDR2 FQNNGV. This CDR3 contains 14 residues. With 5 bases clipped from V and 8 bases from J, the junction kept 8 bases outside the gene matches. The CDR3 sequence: CASSPAGGPRTQYF. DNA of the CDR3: TGTGCCAGCAGCCCAGCGGGGGGTCCGCGTACGCAGTATTTT.

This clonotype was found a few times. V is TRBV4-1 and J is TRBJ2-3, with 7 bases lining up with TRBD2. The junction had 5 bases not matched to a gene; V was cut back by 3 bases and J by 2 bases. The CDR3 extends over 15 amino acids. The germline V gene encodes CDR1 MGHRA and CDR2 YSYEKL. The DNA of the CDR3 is TGCGCCAGCAGCCAGCGGCGGGGGTCCACAGATACGCAGTATTTT. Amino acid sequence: CASSQRRGSTDTQYF.

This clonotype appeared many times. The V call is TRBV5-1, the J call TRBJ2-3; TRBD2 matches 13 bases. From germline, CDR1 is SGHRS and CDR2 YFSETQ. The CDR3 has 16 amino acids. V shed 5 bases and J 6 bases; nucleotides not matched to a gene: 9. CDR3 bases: TGCGCCAGCAGATCTGGACTAGCGGGGGCCGGGGATACGCAGTATTTT. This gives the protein CASRSGLAGAGDTQYF.

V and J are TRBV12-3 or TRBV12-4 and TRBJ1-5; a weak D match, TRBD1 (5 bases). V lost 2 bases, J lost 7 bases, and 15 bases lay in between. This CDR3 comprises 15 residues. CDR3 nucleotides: TGTGCCAGCAGTTTAATCCCGACAGCCGGCCAGCCCCAGCATTTT. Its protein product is CASSLIPTAGQPQHF.

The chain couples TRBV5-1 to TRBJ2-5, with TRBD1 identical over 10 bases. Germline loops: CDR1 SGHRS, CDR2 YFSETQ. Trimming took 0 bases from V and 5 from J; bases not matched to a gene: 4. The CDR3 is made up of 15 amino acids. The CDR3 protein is CASSLGQGAHETQYF. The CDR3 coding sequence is TGCGCCAGCAGCTTGGGACAGGGGGCCCACGAGACCCAGTACTTC.

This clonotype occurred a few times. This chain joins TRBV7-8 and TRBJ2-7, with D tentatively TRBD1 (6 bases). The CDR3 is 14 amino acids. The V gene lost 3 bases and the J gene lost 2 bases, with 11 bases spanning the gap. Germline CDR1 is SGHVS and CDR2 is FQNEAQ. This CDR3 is CASSFRDTTYEQYV. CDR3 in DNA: TGTGCCAGCAGCTTCCGGGACACAACCTACGAGCAGTACGTC.

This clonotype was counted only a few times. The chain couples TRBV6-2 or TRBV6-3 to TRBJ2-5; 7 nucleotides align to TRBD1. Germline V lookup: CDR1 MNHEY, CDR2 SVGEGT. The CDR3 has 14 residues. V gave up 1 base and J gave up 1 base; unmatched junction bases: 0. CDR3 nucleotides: TGTGCCAGCAGTTACTGGGACAGCCAAGAGACCCAGTACTTC. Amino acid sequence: CASSYWDSQETQYF.

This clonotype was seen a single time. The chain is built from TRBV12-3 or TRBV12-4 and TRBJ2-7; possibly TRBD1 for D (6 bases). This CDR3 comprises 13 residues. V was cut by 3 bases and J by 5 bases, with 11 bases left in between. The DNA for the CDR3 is TGTGCCAGCAGTTTGGTCAGGGGCCACGAGCAGTACTTC. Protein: CASSLVRGHEQYF.

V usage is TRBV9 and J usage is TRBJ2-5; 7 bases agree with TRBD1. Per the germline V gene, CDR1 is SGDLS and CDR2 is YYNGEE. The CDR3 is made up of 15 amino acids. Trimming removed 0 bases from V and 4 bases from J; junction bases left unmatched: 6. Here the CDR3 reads CASSVALGGGETQYF. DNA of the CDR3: TGTGCCAGCAGCGTAGCTTTAGGGGGCGGAGAGACCCAGTACTTC.

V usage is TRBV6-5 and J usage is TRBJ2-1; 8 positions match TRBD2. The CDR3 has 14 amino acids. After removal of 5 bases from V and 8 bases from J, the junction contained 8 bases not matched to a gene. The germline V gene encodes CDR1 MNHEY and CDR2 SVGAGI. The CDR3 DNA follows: TGTGCCAGCAGTAGGCGGGAGGTAGTCGATGAGCAGTTCTTC. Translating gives CASSRREVVDEQFF.

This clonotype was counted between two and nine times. The chain's CDR3 is CASSLAPGEGSYEQYF. Written as DNA, the CDR3 is TGTGCCAGCAGCTTAGCCCCAGGGGAAGGATCCTACGAGCAGTACTTC. This rearrangement joins TRBV7-9 to TRBJ2-7; tentatively, D is TRBD1 (6 bases). The CDR3 runs 16 residues. V gave up 0 bases and J gave up 1 base, with 13 bases separating them. CDR1 is SEHNR, CDR2 FQNEAQ, per germline (reference sequence). The full variable domain, completed using reference TRBV7-9 and TRBJ2-7, is DTGVSQNPRHKITKRGQNVTFRCDPISEHNRLYWYRQTLGQGPEFLTYFQNEAQLEKSRLLSDRFSAERPKGSFSTLEIQRTEQGDSAMYLCASSLAPGEGSYEQYFGPGTRLTVT.

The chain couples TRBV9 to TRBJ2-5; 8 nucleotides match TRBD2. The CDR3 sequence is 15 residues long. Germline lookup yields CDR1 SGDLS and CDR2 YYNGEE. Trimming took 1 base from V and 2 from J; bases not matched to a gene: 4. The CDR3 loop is CASSVTASGQETQYF. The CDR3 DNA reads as TGTGCCAGCAGCGTAACGGCTAGCGGGCAAGAGACCCAGTACTTC.

CDR3 sequence reads: CASSRQGVASYEQYV. The CDR3 DNA follows: TGTGCCAGCAGCCGGCAGGGTGTAGCATCCTACGAGCAGTACGTC. This chain joins TRBV7-2 and TRBJ2-7, with D possibly TRBD1 on 5 matching bases. The CDR3 covers 15 residues. The germline V gene has CDR1 SGHTA and CDR2 FQGNSA. V gave up 5 bases and J gave up 1 base, with 15 bases separating them.